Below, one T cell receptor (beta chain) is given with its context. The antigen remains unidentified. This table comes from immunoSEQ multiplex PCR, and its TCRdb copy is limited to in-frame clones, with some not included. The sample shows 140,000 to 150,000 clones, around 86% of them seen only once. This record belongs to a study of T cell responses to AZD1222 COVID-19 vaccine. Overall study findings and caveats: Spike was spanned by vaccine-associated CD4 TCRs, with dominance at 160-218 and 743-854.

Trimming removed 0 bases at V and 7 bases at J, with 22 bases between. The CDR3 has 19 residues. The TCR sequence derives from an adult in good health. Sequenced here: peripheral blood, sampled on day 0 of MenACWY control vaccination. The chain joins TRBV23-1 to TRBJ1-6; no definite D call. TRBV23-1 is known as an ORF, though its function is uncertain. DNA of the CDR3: TGCGCCAGCAGTCAATCCGAGGATCGGATCGGGAATAGGAATTCACCCCTCCACTTT. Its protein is CASSQSEDRIGNRNSPLHF.